This is a list of T cell receptor beta chains from one sample in a study of blood T cell repertoires in COVID-19. Clones were sequenced by immunoSEQ multiplex PCR, and TCRdb holds only the in-frame ones, with some missing. The repertoire holds 150,000 to 250,000 clones, with roughly 94% as singletons. Sequencing input: peripheral blood. Receptor source: a man aged 25 to 45 with COVID-19, enrolled during active disease. CDR3s include the opening cysteine and the closing phenylalanine or tryptophan. A D gene is named only where the DNA matches it firmly. Rows may omit the clone size; those that give it use once, few, many or a size class.

NA,TRBD1,TRBV9,CASSAGQGRAGELFF
once,NA,TRBV2,CASSETEGPKAFF
NA,NA,TRBV12-3/TRBV12-4,CASSILLQPQHF
NA,NA,TRBV30,CAWSLGANEKLFF
NA,TRBD1,TRBV19,CASSIPTGYEQFF
NA,TRBD1,TRBV5-1,CASRTEETGGVTSTDTQYF
NA,NA,TRBV6-4,CASSEAEYTDTQYF
few,NA,TRBV5-4,CASGIGEQNTEAFF
NA,TRBD1,TRBV20-1,CSASLGQGGNQPQHF
NA,TRBD2,TRBV5-6,CASSLAAGGTDEQFF
NA,NA,TRBV6-6,CASSPWTGSSGNTIYF
once,TRBD2,TRBV5-6,CASNRREHTGELFF
NA,TRBD1,TRBV6-5,CASSYSGTGPYGYTF
NA,TRBD2,TRBV3-1/TRBV3-2,CASSQDLSGGDTQYF
NA,NA,TRBV6-2/TRBV6-3,CASSRDQETQYF
NA,NA,TRBV14,CASSQAGTNTGELFF
NA,TRBD1,TRBV6-5,CASERGQTNEKLFF